This passage covers 3 T cell receptor beta chains from one sample sequenced in a study of CD8 T cells in ankylosing spondylitis. Whole-study results and caveats: Several highly homologous variants formed a TCR beta motif that appeared characteristic of ankylosing spondylitis blood.

TCRdb independently ran MiXCR on the 5' RACE reads; one entry per CDR3 protein. In the table there are around 770,000 distinct CDR3 sequences, around 11% of which are singletons. Their antigens are not known. The specimen was blood, either unsorted or a sorted T cell fraction (not recorded which). The origin of the receptors is a male donor with ankylosing spondylitis.

This clonotype appeared many times. The chain is built from TRBV20-1 and TRBJ2-7; 13 bases match TRBD2. This CDR3 region has 17 residues. V shed 5 bases and J 1 base; nucleotides not matched to a gene: 11. Germline V gives CDR1 DFQATT, CDR2 SNEGSKA (reference sequence). The CDR3 DNA reads TGCAGTGCTCTCCCTCGGACTAGCGGGAGTCTGTCCTACGAGCAGTACTTC. Its translation: CSALPRTSGSLSYEQYF.

This clonotype was found a few times. The rearrangement uses TRBV29-1 and TRBJ2-1; tentative D call: TRBD1 (6 bases). The germline CDR1 and CDR2 sequences are SQVTM and ANQGSEA. The CDR3 is made up of 12 amino acids. Trimming left V 0 bases short and J 6 bases short, with 6 bases between. The CDR3 here is CSVEDRGNEQFF. Written as DNA, the CDR3 is TGCAGCGTTGAAGACAGGGGCAATGAGCAGTTCTTC.

This clonotype was counted between two and nine times. The V gene is TRBV20-1, the J gene TRBJ2-7; D possibly corresponds to TRBD2 (9 bases). Germline-derived CDR1 and CDR2 are DFQATT and SNEGSKA (reference sequence). CDR3 size: 15 residues. With 1 base removed from V and 4 bases from J, the gap between germline ends came to 17 bases. CDR3 in DNA: TGCAGTGCTAGAGCTCCTAGCGGGACAGGATACGAGCAGTACTTC. It translates to CSARAPSGTGYEQYF.